These T cell receptor beta chains were read from a single sample in a study of T cells in Graves' hyperthyroidism and ophthalmopathy. TCRdb re-called the multiplex PCR reads through MiXCR, storing one row per CDR3 protein. The table records around 420,000 distinct CDR3 sequences, 15% to 19% of them present only once. Material for sequencing was blood. Receptor source: a woman younger than 35 with Graves' hyperthyroidism. CDR3s include the opening cysteine and the closing phenylalanine or tryptophan. The order of the fields is J gene, D gene, V gene, clone size, CDR3 DNA, CDR3 protein. D genes are given only for firm matches. Clone size appears in some rows only: once, few, many, or a class for an expanded clone.

TRBJ2-7 | TRBD1 | TRBV28 | many | TGTGCCAGCTCTTCCCCGACAGGGATCCCCTACGAGCAGTACTTC | CASSSPTGIPYEQYF
TRBJ1-5 | . | TRBV12-3/TRBV12-4 | many | TGTGCCAGCAGCCGGAAGGGGGAGAGTCAGCCCCAGCATTTT | CASSRKGESQPQHF
TRBJ2-3 | . | TRBV5-1 | many | TGCGCCAGCAGCTTGGGCACCAAAATAGACCCTGCAGATACGCAGTATTTT | CASSLGTKIDPADTQYF
TRBJ2-7 | . | TRBV27 | many | TGTGCCAGCAGTTTAGTGGTGTCAGGGTCGGGCGAGCAGTACTTC | CASSLVVSGSGEQYF
TRBJ1-3 | . | TRBV20-1 | many | TGCAGTGCTAGATCGGGTGGAAACACCATATATTTT | CSARSGGNTIYF
TRBJ2-1 | TRBD1 | TRBV11-1 | . | TGTGCCAGCAGCTTGGGGACAGGGGATGAGTACAATGAGCAGTTCTTC | CASSLGTGDEYNEQFF
TRBJ2-3 | . | TRBV5-1 | . | TGCGCCAGCAGCTTGGAGGGACGGTACACAGATACGCAGTATTTT | CASSLEGRYTDTQYF
TRBJ1-1 | . | TRBV13 | many | TGTGCCAGCAGCCCCATCTTGAACACTGAAGCTTTCTTT | CASSPILNTEAFF
TRBJ1-2 | . | TRBV20-1 | many | TGCAGTGCTAGAGATCCTGGCGGGTCGGTCACCTTC | CSARDPGGSVTF
TRBJ1-2 | TRBD1 | TRBV7-3 | . | TGTGCCAGCAGCTTGACAGGGGGGGATGACTACACCTTC | CASSLTGGDDYTF
TRBJ1-6 | . | TRBV4-1 | many | TGCGCCAGCAGCCATGGACCGATCGTAGGTTCACCCCTCCACTTT | CASSHGPIVGSPLHF
TRBJ2-7 | . | TRBV5-1 | many | TGCGCCAGCAGCTTGGCCGGGGTCCGGGAGCAGTACTTC | CASSLAGVREQYF
TRBJ1-2 | . | TRBV28 | . | TGTGCCAGCAGCCAAGATGTCCGGGAAGGTAGCTATGGCTACACCTTC | CASSQDVREGSYGYTF
TRBJ1-2 | TRBD1 | TRBV2 | many | TGTGCCAGCAGTGGTGAAGGGACAGGCGTCATCTATGGCTACACCTTC | CASSGEGTGVIYGYTF
TRBJ1-2 | . | TRBV7-2 | many | TGTGCCAGCAGCCCAACCCTGCGGTTTAACTATGGCTACACCTTC | CASSPTLRFNYGYTF
TRBJ2-3 | TRBD1 | TRBV4-1 | . | TGCGCCAGCAGCCGAACCAACGACAGGGTCGCAGATACGCAGTATTTT | CASSRTNDRVADTQYF
TRBJ2-4 | . | TRBV7-8 | many | TGTGCCAGCAGCTTAGGGTCGCCGGGTATGACCAAAAACATTCAGTACTTC | CASSLGSPGMTKNIQYF
TRBJ2-3 | . | TRBV6-5 | many | TGTGCCAGCAGTTACCCCTTCTTGCACGACCGAGTCACAGATACGCAGTATTTT | CASSYPFLHDRVTDTQYF
TRBJ1-3 | TRBD1 | TRBV6-5 | many | TGTGCCAGCAGTCCGACAGGGGTTGGCTCTGGAAACACCATATATTTT | CASSPTGVGSGNTIYF
TRBJ2-7 | . | TRBV11-2 | many | TGTGCCAGCAGCTTGATGGGGTCCCACGAGCAGTACTTC | CASSLMGSHEQYF
TRBJ2-7 | . | TRBV2 | many | TGTGCCAGCGGACTCAAGTCGCCGGGCTTCGAGCAGTACTTC | CASGLKSPGFEQYF
TRBJ2-3 | TRBD2 | TRBV3-1 | few | TGTGCCAACAGCCGGGGGACTAGCGGGACCAGCACAGATACGCAGTATTTT | CANSRGTSGTSTDTQYF
TRBJ2-7 | TRBD2 | TRBV30 | many | TGTGCCTGGAGTTGGGGGGGAATCACCTACGAGCAGTACTTC | CAWSWGGITYEQYF
TRBJ1-1 | . | TRBV15 | many | TGTGCCACCAGCAGAGATCGTAGGGAGCGGACTGAAGCTTTCTTT | CATSRDRRERTEAFF
TRBJ1-2 | . | TRBV6-1 | many | TGTGCCAGCACCCAATACGCGGGCTATGGCTACACCTTC | CASTQYAGYGYTF
TRBJ2-2 | . | TRBV9 | few | TGTGCCAGCAGTCCGGCGGAGGAGGGAACCGGGGAGCTGTTTTTT | CASSPAEEGTGELFF
TRBJ2-3 | TRBD2 | TRBV20-1 | many | TGCAGTGCCCCTCGACTAGCGGGGTCCACAGATACGCAGTATTTT | CSAPRLAGSTDTQYF
TRBJ1-2 | . | TRBV29-1 | many | TGCAGCGGGTCCCTCGTGATAGGGGAGGGTAACTATGGCTACACCTTC | CSGSLVIGEGNYGYTF
TRBJ1-2 | TRBD1 | TRBV27 | many | TGTGCCAGCAGTTTAGGGACAGGGGACGTCTATGGCTACACCTTC | CASSLGTGDVYGYTF